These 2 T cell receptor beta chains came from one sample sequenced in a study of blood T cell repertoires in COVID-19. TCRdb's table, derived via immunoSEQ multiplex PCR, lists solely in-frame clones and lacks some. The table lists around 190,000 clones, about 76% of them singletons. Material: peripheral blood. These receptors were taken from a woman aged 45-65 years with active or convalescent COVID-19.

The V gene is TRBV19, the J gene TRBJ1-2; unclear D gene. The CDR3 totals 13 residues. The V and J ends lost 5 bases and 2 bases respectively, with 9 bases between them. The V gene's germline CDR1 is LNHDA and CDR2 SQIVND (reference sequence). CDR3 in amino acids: CASSVSENYGYTF. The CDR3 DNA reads TGTGCCAGTAGTGTCTCAGAAAACTATGGCTACACCTTC.

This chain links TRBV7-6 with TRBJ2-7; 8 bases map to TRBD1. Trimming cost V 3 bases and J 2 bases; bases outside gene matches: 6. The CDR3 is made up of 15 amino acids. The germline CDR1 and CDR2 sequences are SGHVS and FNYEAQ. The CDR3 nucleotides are TGTGCCAGCAGCTTCCGCTCAGGGGGCCCCTACGAGCAGTACTTC. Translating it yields CASSFRSGGPYEQYF.